Below, 14 T cell receptor beta chains from the same sample are listed, as sequenced in a study of blood T cell repertoires in COVID-19 (dated by TCRdb to 2020 to 2022). Libraries were made using the immunoSEQ multiplex PCR assay. TCRdb holds this immuneACCESS table with in-frame rearrangements only. Some clones are missing; in checked studies, unresolved V genes explain under half, and the rest has no known cause. The sample profile shows roughly 140,000 clones; just under 85% of them were found once. Clones ranked in the top ten supply 6.2% of the sample. Sequenced input: PBMCs or T cells enriched from blood (not recorded which). All receptors come from a woman aged 40 to 50 who had recovered from COVID-19.

The CDR3 DNA sequence: TGTGCCACTAGCGGGTCCACAGATACGCAGTATTTT. The encoded protein is CATSGSTDTQYF. This rearrangement joins TRBV24-1 to TRBJ2-3, with 7 bases lining up with TRBD2. The CDR3 covers 12 residues. The V and J ends lost 10 bases and 2 bases, in that order; junction bases with no gene match: 2. CDR1 is KGHDR, CDR2 SFDVKD, per germline.

The rearrangement joins TRBV20-1 to TRBJ2-7; D may be TRBD2 (6 bases). The CDR3 runs 11 residues. CDR1 DFQATT and CDR2 SNEGSKA come from the germline V gene (reference sequence). This chain's CDR3 is CRDGGTYEQYF. The CDR3 DNA sequence: TGCAGGGACGGGGGAACCTACGAGCAGTACTTC.

This rearrangement joins TRBV7-9 to TRBJ2-3, with 8 bases lining up with TRBD2. The J segment lost 3 bases and the V segment lost 4 bases, leaving 15 bases of the junction unmatched. Germline V lookup: CDR1 SEHNR, CDR2 FQNEAQ (reference sequence). The CDR3 loop spans 18 amino acids. CDR3 coding DNA: TGTGCCAGCAGCTCCCCAAGCGGGAGAATGGGAATGACAGATACGCAGTATTTT. Translation: CASSSPSGRMGMTDTQYF.

The V call is TRBV2, the J call TRBJ2-1; D is possibly TRBD2 (6 bases). The CDR3 runs 15 residues. Deletions cut 4 bases from V and 3 bases from J, with 13 bases between. Germline V gene sequence: CDR1 SNHLY, CDR2 FYNNEI. In nucleotides, the CDR3 is TGTGCCAGCAGTGCGAGGAGCGGGTTCTACAATGAGCAGTTCTTC. Its protein product is CASSARSGFYNEQFF.

The chain employs TRBV5-4 and TRBJ2-1; the match to TRBD2 covers 11 bases. CDR1 SGHNT and CDR2 YYREEE come from the germline V gene (reference sequence). The J segment lost 9 bases and the V segment lost 2 bases, leaving 7 bases of the junction unmatched. The CDR3 consists of 15 residues. CDR3 nucleotides: TGTGCCAGCAGCTTAGTAACTAGCGGGAGTTCTGAGCAGTTCTTC. It translates to CASSLVTSGSSEQFF.

V gene TRBV7-6 combines with J gene TRBJ2-7; 8 nucleotides line up with TRBD1. With V trimmed by 5 bases and J by 3 bases, 3 bases remained unmatched. CDR3 length: 13 residues. Germline V lookup: CDR1 SGHVS, CDR2 FNYEAQ. The CDR3 reads CASSRDRSYEQYF. The CDR3 nucleotides are TGTGCCAGCAGCCGGGACAGGAGCTACGAGCAGTACTTC.

The sample holds one count of this clone. The V gene is TRBV4-2, the J gene TRBJ2-7; 12 nucleotides line up with TRBD2. The ends lost 4 bases at V and 0 bases at J; junction bases unmatched: 1. The CDR3 contains 15 residues. The V gene's germline CDR1 is LGHNA and CDR2 YNFKEQ. The CDR3 protein is CASSRTSGDSYEQYF. CDR3 nucleotide sequence: TGTGCCAGCAGCCGGACTAGCGGGGACTCCTACGAGCAGTACTTC.

This rearrangement joins TRBV19 to TRBJ1-6; D is possibly TRBD1 (6 bases). V was trimmed by 3 bases and J by 7 bases, leaving 7 bases between them. Per the germline V gene, CDR1 is LNHDA and CDR2 is SQIVND (reference sequence). CDR3 length: 13 amino acids. CDR3 protein: CASSIRGNSPLHF. As DNA, the CDR3 is TGTGCCAGTAGTATTAGGGGGAATTCACCCCTCCACTTT.

V gene TRBV19 combines with J gene TRBJ1-5; D is ambiguous. This CDR3 has 13 amino acids. Trimming stripped 5 bases from V and 0 bases from J, with 5 bases between. Germline CDR1 LNHDA, CDR2 SQIVND (reference sequence). The CDR3 coding sequence is TGTGCCAGTAGTTTGAGTAGCAATCAGCCCCAGCATTTT. Protein sequence: CASSLSSNQPQHF.

V and J are TRBV5-6 and TRBJ2-1; 11 nucleotides match TRBD2. Germline V gene sequence: CDR1 SGHDT, CDR2 YYEEEE. The CDR3 loop spans 15 amino acids. The J segment lost 6 bases and the V segment lost 4 bases, leaving 6 bases of the junction unmatched. CDR3 amino acids: CASSEASGGTNEQFF. CDR3 in DNA: TGTGCCAGCAGCGAAGCTAGCGGGGGGACCAATGAGCAGTTCTTC.

This rearrangement joins TRBV5-4 to TRBJ2-7; 13 bases are a match to TRBD2. J was trimmed by 6 bases and V by 6 bases; bases with no gene match: 12. The CDR3 sequence is 16 residues long. The germline gives CDR1 SGHNT, CDR2 YYREEE (reference sequence). This CDR3 is CASTTSGGFLGGEQYF. In DNA form, the CDR3 reads TGTGCCAGCACGACTAGCGGGGGGTTCCTCGGTGGCGAGCAGTACTTC.

The chain carries TRBV4-1 and TRBJ1-5, with D tentatively TRBD1 (5 bases). V was shortened by 6 bases and J by 3 bases, with 9 bases between the two germline ends. The length of the CDR3 is 13 residues. Germline V gene lookup returns CDR1 MGHRA and CDR2 YSYEKL. CDR3 protein: CASRGGNNQPQHF. The CDR3 DNA follows: TGCGCCAGCAGGGGGGGGAACAATCAGCCCCAGCATTTT.

The chain employs TRBV5-1 and TRBJ1-6; no clear D gene. The CDR3 has 13 amino acids. The V gene's germline CDR1 is SGHRS and CDR2 YFSETQ. V was pared by 0 bases and J by 8 bases, with 6 bases between. The CDR3 nucleotides read TGCGCCAGCAGCTTGGGTCGAGATTCACCCCTCCACTTT. It translates to CASSLGRDSPLHF.

This clone has only a few counts. The rearrangement joins TRBV18 to TRBJ1-1; TRBD1 agrees at 8 bases. CDR1 and CDR2 (germline): KGHSH, LQKENI. Losses at the gene ends were 4 bases for V and 4 bases for J; bases not matched to a gene: 8. The CDR3 spans 15 residues. The DNA for the CDR3 is TGTGCCAGCTCACTAGACAGGGGCACCGGCACTGAAGCTTTCTTT. This translates into CASSLDRGTGTEAFF.